This TCR beta chain was identified during a study of tumor and adjacent non-tumor tissue in lung cancer. Whole-study context: Aged about 30 to 76 years, patients included nine to ten men and 5 women with stage I to III disease.

The template was RNA from unsorted bulk tissue. The normal lung tissue was taken more than 3 cm from the tumor edge. The V end lost 1 base, the J end lost 5 bases, and 11 bases lay between the germline ends. The CDR3 sequence is 14 residues long. The germline V gene encodes CDR1 MNHNS and CDR2 SASEGT. On this clonotype itself: Its antigen remains unknown. It is likely a read error, because the conserved phenylalanine at the end of the CDR3 is missing.

TCRbeta libraries were built with three rounds of nested PCR, modified from ARM-PCR. TCRdb re-called the multiplex PCR reads through MiXCR, storing one row per CDR3 protein. The sample has approximately 68,000 distinct CDR3 sequences, 76% seen once. General study points: Compared with tumor, normal lung showed significantly lower TCR diversity. In normal lung, the top 100 clones were significantly more dominant than in tumor.

The clonotype comes from a man aged 55-75 years with non-small cell lung cancer. This chain uses TRBV6-1 with TRBJ1-2; D not certain. Sequenced: distant non-tumor lung tissue. CDR3 loop: CASSEGVRSYGYTY. The CDR3 nucleotides are TGTGCCAGCAGTGAAGGTGTCAGATCATATGGCTACACCTAC.